Following are 23 T cell receptor beta chains from one sample sequenced in a study of beta chain features in type 1 diabetes. These receptors have no known antigen. Findings of the study overall: People with Type 1 diabetes carried modestly yet significantly shorter TCRB CDR3s in all four CD4+ subsets.

Every bit of the isolated RNA underwent reverse transcription, so sequencing read expressed TCRB transcripts. This table comes from immunoSEQ multiplex PCR, and its TCRdb copy is limited to in-frame clones, with some not included. The sample has around 600,000 clones, around an eighth seen once. The sequenced material came from naive CD4+ T cells from blood. Receptors originate from a man aged 30 to 39 with type 1 diabetes.

There are a few counts of this clone. The genes are TRBV27 and TRBJ1-2; D unclear. This CDR3 has 13 amino acids. Germline CDR1 MNHEY, CDR2 SMNVEV (reference sequence). V lost 6 bases, J lost 2 bases, and 10 bases lay in between. This chain's CDR3 is CASSPTLNYGYTF. In DNA form, the CDR3 reads TGTGCCAGCAGCCCGACACTCAACTATGGCTACACCTTC.

This clone was seen a handful of times. The V call is TRBV23-1, the J call TRBJ2-1, with a possible D match to TRBD1 (5 bases). TRBV23-1 is assigned to the ORF class and has an uncertain function. V was pared by 2 bases and J by 4 bases, with 12 bases between. This CDR3 region has 15 residues. CDR3: CASSQNRKPYNEQFF. Written as DNA, the CDR3 is TGCGCCAGCAGTCAAAACAGGAAACCTTACAATGAGCAGTTCTTC.

The table lists this clone with a few counts. J is TRBJ2-5 and V is TRBV5-1; D might be TRBD1 (5 bases). The CDR3 spans 16 residues. Germline CDR1 is SGHRS and CDR2 is YFSETQ. With 2 bases removed from V and 2 bases from J, the gap between germline ends came to 16 bases. The CDR3 loop is CASSFQEVKGQETQYF. The DNA of the CDR3 is TGCGCCAGCAGCTTTCAAGAAGTCAAGGGGCAAGAGACCCAGTACTTC.

This clone has more than one count but fewer than ten. The chain is built from TRBV9 and TRBJ1-6; 9 nucleotides line up with TRBD1. CDR3 length: 14 residues. The junction had 8 bases not matched to a gene; V was cut back by 7 bases and J by 9 bases. The V gene's germline CDR1 is SGDLS and CDR2 YYNGEE. In DNA form, the CDR3 reads TGTGCCAGCGGGGAGAGACAGGGGGGTTCACCCCTCCACTTT. Its translation is CASGERQGGSPLHF.

The chain combines TRBV5-4 with TRBJ1-1, with D perhaps TRBD1 (5 bases). This CDR3 spans 16 amino acids. Trimming removed 4 bases from V and 0 bases from J, with 16 bases in between. Germline assignment: CDR1 SGHNT and CDR2 YYREEE (reference sequence). The CDR3 loop reads CASSPGGTRMNTEAFF. The CDR3 coding sequence is TGTGCCAGCAGCCCCGGTGGGACGCGAATGAACACTGAAGCTTTCTTT.

Note on this clone: Given a much more abundant clone one base away, this may be a read error. The chain links TRBV14 to TRBJ2-5; D not resolved. V was shortened by 0 bases and J by 7 bases, with 0 bases between the two germline ends. There are 10 residues in the CDR3. Germline CDR1 SGHDN, CDR2 FVKESK. The CDR3 protein is CASSQETQYF. The CDR3 nucleotides read TGTGCCAGCAGCCAAGAGACCCAGTACTTC.

The rearrangement joins TRBV5-1 to TRBJ2-7; no reliable D call. Germline V gene sequence: CDR1 SGHRS, CDR2 YFSETQ. This CDR3 comprises 13 residues. The V and J ends lost 0 bases and 7 bases respectively, with 11 bases between them. CDR3 bases: TGCGCCAGCAGCTTGGTGGACGAACAGGAGCAGTACTTC. This translates into CASSLVDEQEQYF.

This chain links TRBV13 with TRBJ2-7, with D maybe TRBD2 (6 bases). With 1 base removed from V and 8 bases from J, the gap between germline ends came to 12 bases. Germline V gives CDR1 PRHDT, CDR2 FYEKMQ (reference sequence). The CDR3 spans 13 residues. In DNA form, the CDR3 reads TGTGCCAGCAGCTTAGCAACTAGCAACAAGCAGTACTTC. As protein: CASSLATSNKQYF.

The genes are TRBV25-1 and TRBJ2-2, with D possibly being TRBD1 (5 bases). CDR1 is MGHDK, CDR2 SYGVNS, per germline. V lost 4 bases and J lost 0, with 12 bases in between. This CDR3 comprises 16 residues. In DNA form, the CDR3 reads TGTGCCAGCAGTGTCCAGGGCATATCGAACACCGGGGAGCTGTTTTTT. Translating it yields CASSVQGISNTGELFF.

The CDR3 coding sequence is TGTGCCAGCAGCGAACAGGGCGCCGACGAGCAGTACTTC. This translates into CASSEQGADEQYF. The rearrangement joins TRBV5-5 to TRBJ2-7; D possibly corresponds to TRBD1 (6 bases). The CDR3 is 13 residues long. Germline V CDR1 and CDR2: SGHKS, YYEKEE (reference sequence). The ends were cut back, 4 bases at V and 5 bases at J, with 13 bases in the middle. Supplemented by reference TRBV5-5 and TRBJ2-7, the full variable domain reads DAGVTQSPTHLIKTRGQQVTLRCSPISGHKSVSWYQQVLGQGPQFIFQYYEKEERGRGNFPDRFSARQFPNYSSELNVNALLLGDSALYLCASSEQGADEQYFGPGTRLTVT.

This clone was picked up a small number of times. CDR3 residues: CASSRLTDRRLSGNTIYF. The CDR3, as DNA: TGTGCCAGCAGCCGATTAACCGACAGGCGCCTCTCTGGAAACACCATATATTTT. The chain employs TRBV7-2 and TRBJ1-3; D perhaps matches TRBD1 (6 bases). V was trimmed by 5 bases and J by 0 bases, leaving 20 bases between them. The CDR3 consists of 18 residues. Germline V gene data show CDR1 as SGHTA and CDR2 as FQGNSA.

The CDR3 DNA is TGTGCCAGCAGCGTCGGGACAGGGGTGGTTCCATCACCCCTCCACTTT. This codes for CASSVGTGVVPSPLHF. The chain is built from TRBV11-2 and TRBJ1-6; 10 positions agree with TRBD1. This CDR3 has 16 amino acids. The trim removed 5 bases at V and 10 bases at J, leaving 11 bases unmatched. CDR1 SGHAT and CDR2 FQNNGV come from the germline V gene.

This clone was counted ten times or more. Additional DNA sequences in this sample encode the identical CDR3. The chain recombines TRBV2 with TRBJ2-3; no definite D call. This CDR3 region has 11 residues. In germline, CDR1 is SNHLY, CDR2 FYNNEI. V was clipped by 6 bases and J by 2 bases, with 3 bases between them. The CDR3 here is CASRTTDTQYF. The CDR3 DNA is TGTGCCAGCAGGACCACAGATACGCAGTATTTT.

Only a few counts were recorded for this clone. The V gene is TRBV4-3, the J gene TRBJ2-1; D may be TRBD1 (5 bases). This CDR3 contains 15 residues. Deletions cut 1 base from V and 8 bases from J, with 15 bases between. Germline V lookup: CDR1 LGHNA, CDR2 YSLEER. In DNA form, the CDR3 reads TGCGCCAGCAGCCAAGGCCCCCAGGGTGTGGATGAGCAGTTCTTC. This sequence encodes CASSQGPQGVDEQFF.

This clone showed up just a few times. The rearrangement links TRBV29-1 to TRBJ2-7, with 8 bases aligning to TRBD1. CDR3 length equals 14 residues. Looked up from germline, CDR1 is SQVTM and CDR2 is ANQGSEA. The trim removed 6 bases at V and 3 bases at J, leaving 10 bases unmatched. The CDR3 DNA is TGCAGCGTGGGGTCTGCGACAGGGGTCTACGAGCAGTACTTC. Translation: CSVGSATGVYEQYF.

In this sample, this clone turned up a few times. The V gene is TRBV20-1, the J gene TRBJ2-3, with D possibly matching TRBD2 (5 bases). CDR3 length: 11 residues. Trimming removed 8 bases from V and 2 bases from J, with 8 bases in between. In germline, CDR1 is DFQATT, CDR2 SNEGSKA (reference sequence). The CDR3 is CSLASTDTQYF. DNA of the CDR3: TGCAGTTTAGCGTCCACAGATACGCAGTATTTT.

The chain carries TRBV6-5 and TRBJ1-5; TRBD1 matches at 7 bases. The CDR3 loop spans 15 amino acids. After removal of 6 bases from V and 4 bases from J, the junction contained 9 bases not matched to a gene. CDR1 MNHEY and CDR2 SVGAGI come from the germline V gene. Here the CDR3 reads CASRNGPGGNQPQHF. The CDR3 DNA follows: TGTGCCAGCAGAAACGGACCAGGGGGGAATCAGCCCCAGCATTTT.

The chain uses TRBV7-8 and TRBJ1-5; TRBD1 matches 8 bases. This CDR3 is 17 amino acids long. Per germline, CDR1 SGHVS and CDR2 FQNEAQ. The V segment lost 1 base and the J segment 4 bases; nucleotides outside the gene matches: 9. CDR3 sequence reads: CASSLVGGQGANQPQHF. CDR3 coding DNA: TGTGCCAGCAGCTTAGTTGGTGGGCAGGGGGCTAATCAGCCCCAGCATTTT. Combining the CDR3 with reference TRBV7-8 and TRBJ1-5 gives the whole variable domain GAGVSQSPRYKVAKRGQDVALRCDPISGHVSLFWYQQALGQGPEFLTYFQNEAQLDKSGLPSDRFFAERPEGSVSTLKIQRTQQEDSAVYLCASSLVGGQGANQPQHFGDGTRLSIL.

The DNA of the CDR3 is TGCGCCAGCACCCTGGCGGACAGGGGGTTGGCAGATACGCAGTATTTT. It translates to CASTLADRGLADTQYF. The chain links TRBV5-1 to TRBJ2-3; 10 positions match TRBD1. The CDR3 extends over 16 amino acids. The ends lost 6 bases at V and 4 bases at J; junction bases unmatched: 11. The V gene's germline CDR1 is SGHRS and CDR2 YFSETQ.

The chain uses TRBV7-3 and TRBJ2-2; 7 positions agree with TRBD1. The germline V gene has CDR1 SGHTA and CDR2 FQGTGA. The CDR3 runs to 14 residues. V lost 5 bases to trimming and J lost 2 bases; unmatched junction nucleotides: 2. CDR3 in DNA: TGTGCCAGCAGCCGGGACAGTAACACCGGGGAGCTGTTTTTT. It codes for CASSRDSNTGELFF.

This clone was counted only a few times. The CDR3: CASSLANGDGQETQYF. CDR3 DNA sequence: TGCGCCAGCAGCTTGGCCAACGGGGACGGCCAAGAGACCCAGTACTTC. This chain links TRBV5-1 with TRBJ2-5; either TRBD1 or TRBD2 may fit D (5 bases each). The V end was cut by 0 bases, the J end by 1 base, with 13 bases between. Germline V lookup: CDR1 SGHRS, CDR2 YFSETQ. The CDR3 runs 16 residues.

This clone was observed a handful of times. J is TRBJ2-7 and V is TRBV9; D is undetermined. This CDR3 is 15 amino acids long. Trimming took off 2 bases at V and 0 bases at J, with 12 bases between the two ends. Germline V gene sequence: CDR1 SGDLS, CDR2 YYNGEE. CDR3 DNA: TGTGCCAGCAGCGTTAGTGGGGTGAGCTCCTACGAGCAGTACTTC. It is translated as CASSVSGVSSYEQYF.

The chain has TRBV7-9 and TRBJ1-5, with D possibly being TRBD1 (5 bases). The CDR3 extends over 17 amino acids. Germline V CDR1 and CDR2: SEHNR, FQNEAQ (reference sequence). With 1 base removed from V and 7 bases from J, the gap between germline ends came to 20 bases. In nucleotides, the CDR3 is TGTGCCAGCAGCTTAGGGGTTTTAGCAGGGACGGGCCAGCCCCAGCATTTT. Residues: CASSLGVLAGTGQPQHF. Combining the CDR3 with reference TRBV7-9 and TRBJ1-5 gives the whole variable domain DTGVSQNPRHKITKRGQNVTFRCDPISEHNRLYWYRQTLGQGPEFLTYFQNEAQLEKSRLLSDRFSAERPKGSFSTLEIQRTEQGDSAMYLCASSLGVLAGTGQPQHFGDGTRLSIL.